This TCR beta chain was observed in a study of T cell responses to AZD1222 COVID-19 vaccine. Sequencing was performed with immunoSEQ multiplex PCR; in TCRdb, only in-frame clones are kept and a portion is missing. The repertoire holds roughly 60,000 clones, with around 90% as singletons. This clone was recorded once. The sequencing here drew on peripheral blood, taken on day 0 of AZD1222 vaccination. The receptor's source is an adult in good health.

CDR3 coding DNA: TGTGCCTACTTCAAAGGCGTGGGGGAGATATACAATGAGCAGTTCTTC. Translation: CAYFKGVGEIYNEQFF. J is TRBJ2-1 and V is TRBV30; D could derive from TRBD1 or TRBD2 (5 bases each). CDR3 length equals 16 residues. The V end lost 7 bases, the J end lost 4 bases, and 23 bases lay between the germline ends. Germline V gene lookup returns CDR1 GTSNPN and CDR2 SVGIG (reference sequence).